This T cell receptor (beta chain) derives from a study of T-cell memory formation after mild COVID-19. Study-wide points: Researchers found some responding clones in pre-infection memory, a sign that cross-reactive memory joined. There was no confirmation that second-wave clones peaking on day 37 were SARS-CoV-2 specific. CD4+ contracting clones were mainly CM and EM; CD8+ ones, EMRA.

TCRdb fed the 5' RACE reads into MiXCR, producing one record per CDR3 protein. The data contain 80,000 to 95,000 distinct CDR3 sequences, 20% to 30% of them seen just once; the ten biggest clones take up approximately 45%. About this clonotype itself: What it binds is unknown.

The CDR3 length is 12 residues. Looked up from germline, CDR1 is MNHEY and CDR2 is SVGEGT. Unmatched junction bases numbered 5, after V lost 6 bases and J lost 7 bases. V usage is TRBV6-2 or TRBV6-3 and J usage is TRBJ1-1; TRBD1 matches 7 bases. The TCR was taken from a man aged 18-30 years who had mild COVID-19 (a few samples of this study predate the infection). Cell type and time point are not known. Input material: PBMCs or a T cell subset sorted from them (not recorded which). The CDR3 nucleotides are TGTGCCAGCAGACCCGACAGGGATGAAGCTTTCTTT. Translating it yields CASRPDRDEAFF.